Below, one T cell receptor beta chain is given with its context. Germline is not matched at one junction end, which may reflect a read error. The sample comes from a study of cytomegalovirus exposure and HLA in healthy donors. This CDR3 has 13 amino acids. The V gene's germline CDR1 is SGHTA and CDR2 FQGTGA. Primers: 60 Vbeta forward and 13 Jbeta reverse. The table came from immunoSEQ multiplex PCR; TCRdb's copy has only in-frame clones and leaves some out. The repertoire consists of 75,000 to 100,000 clones, with roughly 79% occurring once and the leading ten covering under 3.5%. This clonotype was sampled from a female donor in good health and CMV-seropositive. The chain joins TRBV7-3 to TRBJ1-2; 9 positions match TRBD1. The specimen was PBMCs. The CDR3 is CASSLSRTGAPSF. The CDR3 DNA reads TGTGCCAGCAGCTTATCGAGGACAGGGGCGCCCAGCTTC.